The 4 T cell receptor beta chains presented below share a single source sample, sequenced in a study of blood T cell repertoires in COVID-19. Assay: immunoSEQ multiplex PCR; the TCRdb copy retains only in-frame clones and omits some. The table includes some 260,000 clones, 88% detected once. What was sequenced was peripheral blood. The origin of the receptors is a woman younger than 45 with acute or convalescent COVID-19.

The V gene is TRBV3-1 (or the pseudogene TRBV3-2), the J gene TRBJ1-2; TRBD1 matches at 10 bases. V lost 7 bases and J lost 4; bases outside the gene matches: 15. Germline CDR1 is LGHDT and CDR2 is YNNKEL (reference sequence). The CDR3 covers 17 residues. In nucleotides, the CDR3 is TGTGCCAGCACGAAGACCGGGAGGACAGGGGGTAGCTATGGCTACACCTTC. Translated, it gives CASTKTGRTGGSYGYTF.

The chain combines TRBV7-8 with TRBJ2-7; 8 positions match TRBD2. The junction had 7 bases not matched to a gene; V was cut back by 3 bases and J by 0 bases. Germline V gene data show CDR1 as SGHVS and CDR2 as FQNEAQ. The CDR3 spans 16 residues. CDR3 sequence: CASSLGLAGISYEQYF. The CDR3 nucleotides read TGTGCCAGCAGCTTGGGTTTAGCGGGAATCTCCTACGAGCAGTACTTC.

V is TRBV3-1 (or the pseudogene TRBV3-2) and J is TRBJ2-1; 11 positions match TRBD2. Looked up from germline, CDR1 is LGHDT and CDR2 is YNNKEL (reference sequence). The CDR3 covers 15 residues. V dropped 6 bases and J dropped 0; count of bases not matched to a gene: 1. In DNA form, the CDR3 reads TGTGCCAGCAGTACTAGCGGGAGCTCCTACAATGAGCAGTTCTTC. This sequence encodes CASSTSGSSYNEQFF.

The chain recombines TRBV5-1 with TRBJ1-4; D is perhaps TRBD1 (5 bases). Germline V gene data show CDR1 as SGHRS and CDR2 as YFSETQ. Trimming shortened V by 0 bases and J by 7 bases, and 10 bases separated the two germline ends. The CDR3 length is 14 residues. The CDR3 DNA sequence: TGCGCCAGCAGCTTGGGTGCAGGGCGTGAAAAACTGTTTTTT. Its translation is CASSLGAGREKLFF.